One sample yielded the 5 T cell receptor beta chains listed below, sequenced in a study of cytomegalovirus exposure and HLA in healthy donors. PCR amplification relied on 60 Vbeta primers (plus 13 Jbeta primers). Repertoires were generated with immunoSEQ multiplex PCR, while TCRdb's copy carries only in-frame clones and drops some. The sample holds more than 85,000 clones, nearly 85% seen once. The sample taken for sequencing was PBMCs. Receptors originate from a man aged 18 to 29 in good health and CMV-seronegative.

V and J are TRBV29-1 and TRBJ2-4; 7 bases map to TRBD2. Germline V gene data show CDR1 as SQVTM and CDR2 as ANQGSEA. The V gene end was trimmed by 0 bases and the J gene end by 0 bases; junction bases not matched to a gene: 8. This CDR3 has 17 residues. As DNA, the CDR3 is TGCAGCGTTGAAGACGTGAGCGGGGTCCTAGCCAAAAACATTCAGTACTTC. Translated, it gives CSVEDVSGVLAKNIQYF. Drawing the rest from reference TRBV29-1 and TRBJ2-4, the complete variable domain is SAVISQKPSRDICQRGTSLTIQCQVDSQVTMMFWYRQQPGQSLTLIATANQGSEATYESGFVIDKFPISRPNLTFSTLTVSNMSPEDSSIYLCSVEDVSGVLAKNIQYFGAGTRLSVL.

The V and J genes are TRBV18 and TRBJ2-7; perhaps TRBD1 as D (6 bases). V was clipped by 6 bases and J by 2 bases, with 14 bases between them. The CDR3 covers 14 residues. The germline CDR1 and CDR2 sequences are KGHSH and LQKENI. As DNA, the CDR3 is TGTGCCAGCTCGCACGGAAGACAGGCCTACGAGCAGTACTTC. Protein: CASSHGRQAYEQYF.

This clone appeared a single time. The rearrangement joins TRBV5-1 to TRBJ2-2, with 15 bases lining up with TRBD2. CDR3 length: 16 residues. Germline CDR1 SGHRS, CDR2 YFSETQ. V shed 3 bases and J 9 bases; nucleotides not matched to a gene: 6. The CDR3 DNA follows: TGCGCCAGCAGCTCGGGGACTAGCGGGAGGAAGAGGGAGCTGTTTTTT. Encoded protein: CASSSGTSGRKRELFF.

Only one count was recorded for this clone. The junction does not match germline at one end; this may be a read error. CDR3: CSSSLGASGTLTDTQYF. CDR3 sequence (DNA): TGTTCCAGCAGCTTAGGGGCTAGCGGGACCCTCACAGATACGCAGTATTTT. The chain employs TRBV7-9 and TRBJ2-3; 9 nucleotides align to TRBD2. The CDR3 extends over 17 amino acids. Germline V gene sequence: CDR1 SEHNR, CDR2 FQNEAQ (reference sequence).

The chain is built from TRBV6-5 and TRBJ2-1, with TRBD2 matching 10 bases. Per germline, CDR1 MNHEY and CDR2 SVGAGI. J gave up 6 bases and V 3 bases, and 8 bases lay outside the gene matches. The CDR3 is 16 amino acids. The CDR3 sequence: CASSYSLAGPPNEQFF. The CDR3 DNA sequence: TGTGCCAGCAGTTATTCACTAGCGGGACCGCCCAATGAGCAGTTCTTC.